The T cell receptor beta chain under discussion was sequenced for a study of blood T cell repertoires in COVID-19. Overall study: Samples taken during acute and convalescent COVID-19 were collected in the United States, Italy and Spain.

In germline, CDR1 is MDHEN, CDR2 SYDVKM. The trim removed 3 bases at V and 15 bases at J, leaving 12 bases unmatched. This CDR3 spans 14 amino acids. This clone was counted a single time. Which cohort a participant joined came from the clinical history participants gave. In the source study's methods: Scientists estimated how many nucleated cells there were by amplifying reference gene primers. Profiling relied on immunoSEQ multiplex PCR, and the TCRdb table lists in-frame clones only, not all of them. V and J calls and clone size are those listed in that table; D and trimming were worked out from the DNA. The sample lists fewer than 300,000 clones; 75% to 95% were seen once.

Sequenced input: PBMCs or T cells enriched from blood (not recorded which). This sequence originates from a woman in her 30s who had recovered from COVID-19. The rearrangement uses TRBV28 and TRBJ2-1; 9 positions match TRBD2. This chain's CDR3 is CASSFSWREGSRFF. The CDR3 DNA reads TGTGCCAGCAGTTTCTCTTGGCGGGAGGGCTCCAGGTTCTTC.